These 26 T cell receptor beta chains were all obtained from the same sample, sequenced in a study of blood T cell repertoires in COVID-19. Profiling relied on immunoSEQ multiplex PCR, and the TCRdb table lists in-frame clones only, not all of them. The sample has about 210,000 clones; around 84% are singletons. Sequencing was carried out using peripheral blood. All receptors come from a human donor in a cohort sampled during active COVID-19.

V gene TRBV5-1 combines with J gene TRBJ1-1; TRBD1 matches at 8 bases. Germline V gene data show CDR1 as SGHRS and CDR2 as YFSETQ. The CDR3 is made up of 14 amino acids. Unmatched junction bases numbered 5, after V lost 2 bases and J lost 5 bases. The CDR3 DNA sequence: TGCGCCAGCAGCTTTGGTCAGGGGGCGACTGAAGCTTTCTTT. Its translation: CASSFGQGATEAFF. Using reference TRBV5-1 and TRBJ1-1 for the parts outside the CDR3, the full variable domain is KAGVTQTPRYLIKTRGQQVTLSCSPISGHRSVSWYQQTPGQGLQFLFEYFSETQRNKGNFPGRFSGRQFSNSRSEMNVSTLELGDSALYLCASSFGQGATEAFFGQGTRLTVV.

The CDR3 protein is CASGQGRIYGYTF. CDR3 in DNA: TGTGCCAGCGGACAGGGGCGGATCTATGGCTACACCTTC. The chain has TRBV19 and TRBJ1-2, with 9 bases aligning to TRBD1. Germline CDR1 and CDR2: LNHDA and SQIVND (reference sequence). The CDR3 extends over 13 amino acids. The V segment lost 9 bases and the J segment 4 bases; nucleotides outside the gene matches: 6.

The chain combines TRBV24-1 with TRBJ2-7; 7 bases line up with TRBD1. The V and J ends lost 4 bases and 2 bases, in that order; junction bases with no gene match: 4. This CDR3 is 14 amino acids long. Germline V gene lookup returns CDR1 KGHDR and CDR2 SFDVKD. The CDR3 DNA reads TGTGCCACCAGTGAAACGACAGGGACCTACGAGCAGTACTTC. It codes for CATSETTGTYEQYF.

There are a few counts of this clone. This chain connects TRBV6-1 to TRBJ1-5; a possible D gene is TRBD1 (6 bases). The CDR3 sequence is 16 residues long. Trimming cost V 4 bases and J 4 bases, with 17 bases left between them. CDR1 and CDR2 from the germline V gene are MNHNS and SASEGT. The CDR3 protein is CASSARVGRGNQPQHF. The CDR3 nucleotides read TGTGCCAGCAGTGCCCGAGTGGGCAGGGGAAATCAGCCCCAGCATTTT.

The chain uses TRBV12-5 and TRBJ2-1; D remains ambiguous. The CDR3 is 14 residues long. With 2 bases removed from V and 0 bases from J, the gap between germline ends came to 5 bases. In germline, CDR1 is LGHNT, CDR2 FRNRAP. The DNA for the CDR3 is TGTGCTAGTGGTTTGTATAGCTCCTACAATGAGCAGTTCTTC. Translating it yields CASGLYSSYNEQFF.

J is TRBJ2-1 and V is TRBV6-6; 7 nucleotides line up with TRBD2. V lost 4 bases and J lost 1; bases outside the gene matches: 7. This CDR3 has 16 residues. Germline loops: CDR1 MNHNY, CDR2 SVGAGI (reference sequence). The CDR3, as DNA: TGTGCCAGCAGTTCCAAGTGGGGGGGATCCTACAATGAGCAGTTCTTC. Amino acid sequence: CASSSKWGGSYNEQFF.

J is TRBJ2-3 and V is TRBV28; tentative D call: TRBD2 (6 bases). The germline gives CDR1 MDHEN, CDR2 SYDVKM. V shed 4 bases and J shed 6 bases, with 23 bases lying between them. The CDR3 loop spans 17 amino acids. In DNA form, the CDR3 reads TGTGCCAGCAGTTCCCGCATCCGTTCCCATGGGAGGGATACGCAGTATTTT. It is translated as CASSSRIRSHGRDTQYF.

The chain has TRBV28 and TRBJ2-5, with D possibly being TRBD2 (5 bases). V lost 10 bases, J lost 5 bases, and 8 bases lay in between. From germline, CDR1 is MDHEN and CDR2 SYDVKM. This CDR3 region has 10 residues. DNA for the CDR3: TGTGCCACAGCGGAGGAGACCCAGTACTTC. This translates into CATAEETQYF.

The chain is built from TRBV7-6 and TRBJ2-1, with D uncertain. Trimming took off 5 bases at V and 8 bases at J, with 10 bases between the two ends. The CDR3 length is 12 residues. Germline-derived CDR1 and CDR2 are SGHVS and FNYEAQ. The CDR3 coding sequence is TGTGCCAGCAGCCGAACGTTAGATGAGCAGTTCTTC. This translates into CASSRTLDEQFF.

The rearrangement uses TRBV18 and TRBJ1-1; TRBD1 matches at 7 bases. The V gene end was trimmed by 3 bases and the J gene end by 1 base; junction bases not matched to a gene: 2. The germline V gene has CDR1 KGHSH and CDR2 LQKENI. This CDR3 has 14 residues. As DNA, the CDR3 is TGTGCCAGCTCACCCCGACAGGGGAACACTGAAGCTTTCTTT. It specifies CASSPRQGNTEAFF.

The chain has TRBV7-2 and TRBJ2-7; a weak D match, TRBD1 (5 bases). The CDR3 is 15 residues long. V lost 0 bases, J lost 7 bases, and 16 bases lay in between. Germline V CDR1 and CDR2: SGHTA, FQGNSA. CDR3: CASSLALSRAQEQYF. The CDR3 DNA reads as TGTGCCAGCAGCTTAGCGCTAAGCAGGGCTCAAGAGCAGTACTTC.

This chain uses TRBV7-9 with TRBJ1-3, with TRBD1 matching 7 bases. CDR1 is SEHNR, CDR2 FQNEAQ, per germline (reference sequence). V shed 8 bases and J 2 bases; nucleotides not matched to a gene: 0. The CDR3 sequence is 12 residues long. This CDR3 is CASGTAGNTIYF. In DNA form, the CDR3 reads TGTGCCAGCGGGACAGCTGGAAACACCATATATTTT.

The J gene is TRBJ2-5, the V gene TRBV27, with D possibly matching TRBD2 (6 bases). Germline CDR1 MNHEY, CDR2 SMNVEV (reference sequence). The ends were cut back, 0 bases at V and 0 bases at J, with 17 bases in the middle. The CDR3 has 18 amino acids. This chain's CDR3 is CASSLSPQGSGYQETQYF. CDR3 coding DNA: TGTGCCAGCAGTTTATCCCCTCAGGGTAGCGGATACCAAGAGACCCAGTACTTC.

V and J are TRBV5-4 and TRBJ2-5, with 7 bases matching TRBD1. V lost 7 bases, J lost 2 bases, and 8 bases stayed unmatched. Germline CDR1 SGHNT, CDR2 YYREEE (reference sequence). The CDR3 runs 14 residues. CDR3 bases: TGTGCCAGCCTAGCCCGGGACAGACAAGAGACCCAGTACTTC. It encodes CASLARDRQETQYF.

The genes are TRBV7-2 and TRBJ1-1; TRBD1 matches at 9 bases. The CDR3 totals 18 residues. CDR1 and CDR2 (germline): SGHTA, FQGNSA. V lost 2 bases to trimming and J lost 0 bases; unmatched junction nucleotides: 10. CDR3 amino acids: CASSLRGGTGRLNTEAFF. For the CDR3, the DNA is TGTGCCAGCAGCTTAAGGGGGGGGACAGGGAGACTGAACACTGAAGCTTTCTTT.

The genes are TRBV27 and TRBJ1-6; D is unresolved. Germline V gene sequence: CDR1 MNHEY, CDR2 SMNVEV (reference sequence). This CDR3 region has 12 residues. The V gene lost 6 bases and the J gene lost 7 bases, with 7 bases spanning the gap. CDR3 sequence: CASRTMNSPLHF. Written as DNA, the CDR3 is TGTGCCAGCAGGACAATGAATTCACCCCTCCACTTT.

The rearrangement joins TRBV28 to TRBJ1-5; 8 bases agree with TRBD1. Unmatched junction bases numbered 2, after V lost 7 bases and J lost 6 bases. In germline, CDR1 is MDHEN, CDR2 SYDVKM. The CDR3 consists of 12 residues. Written as DNA, the CDR3 is TGTGCCAGCAAGACAGGGGTTCAGCCCCAGCATTTT. Protein product: CASKTGVQPQHF.

This clone came up once. This chain connects TRBV19 to TRBJ1-3, with D perhaps TRBD1 (6 bases). Germline V gene sequence: CDR1 LNHDA, CDR2 SQIVND (reference sequence). The CDR3 extends over 16 amino acids. The V gene lost 2 bases and the J gene lost 0 bases, with 11 bases spanning the gap. The CDR3 loop is CASSISAGASGNTIYF. DNA for the CDR3: TGTGCCAGTAGTATATCCGCAGGGGCCTCTGGAAACACCATATATTTT.

The chain combines TRBV29-1 with TRBJ2-2, with D possibly TRBD1 on 6 matching bases. The CDR3 runs 14 residues. Germline V gives CDR1 SQVTM, CDR2 ANQGSEA. V shed 4 bases and J shed 1 base, with 10 bases lying between them. The CDR3: CSVGWGLNTGELFF. In DNA, the CDR3 is TGCAGCGTTGGGTGGGGGCTGAACACCGGGGAGCTGTTTTTT.

This clone was picked up a small number of times. The chain has TRBV5-1 and TRBJ1-2; possible D gene TRBD1, 6 bases. With 7 bases removed from V and 8 bases from J, the gap between germline ends came to 15 bases. The germline gives CDR1 SGHRS, CDR2 YFSETQ. The CDR3 totals 12 residues. CDR3 loop: CASHTGTWGYTF. DNA for the CDR3: TGCGCCAGCCATACAGGGACATGGGGCTACACCTTC.

This chain links TRBV28 with TRBJ2-7, with D unclear. Germline lookup yields CDR1 MDHEN and CDR2 SYDVKM. The germline V and J ends were trimmed by 6 bases and 2 bases, with 11 bases remaining between them. This CDR3 is 13 amino acids long. In DNA form, the CDR3 reads TGTGCCAGCAGCCTTCTGGAGCCCTACGAGCAGTACTTC. Translation gives CASSLLEPYEQYF.

The chain joins TRBV13 to TRBJ1-2; the match to TRBD1 covers 7 bases. Trimming cost V 2 bases and J 6 bases; bases outside gene matches: 3. Germline lookup yields CDR1 PRHDT and CDR2 FYEKMQ (reference sequence). The CDR3 totals 13 residues. The CDR3 loop reads CASSLNRGNGYTF. The CDR3 bases are TGTGCCAGCAGCTTAAACAGGGGAAATGGCTACACCTTC.

V gene TRBV27 combines with J gene TRBJ1-2; the D gene is possibly TRBD1 (6 bases). CDR1 and CDR2 from the germline V gene are MNHEY and SMNVEV (reference sequence). The CDR3 has 13 residues. V was shortened by 6 bases and J by 7 bases, with 15 bases between the two germline ends. CDR3 sequence: CASSPTGPAGYTF. CDR3 in DNA: TGTGCCAGCAGCCCAACAGGGCCCGCTGGCTACACCTTC.

V usage is TRBV7-9 and J usage is TRBJ1-2, with TRBD1 identical over 9 bases. The CDR3 is made up of 16 amino acids. V trimming: 1 base; J trimming: 5 bases; junction bases outside the gene matches: 8. In germline, CDR1 is SEHNR, CDR2 FQNEAQ (reference sequence). The CDR3, as DNA: TGTGCCAGCAGCTTAGGGACAGGGGTAGGGCGGTATGGCTACACCTTC. It yields the protein CASSLGTGVGRYGYTF.

This clone has only a few counts. The CDR3 region is CASSGRDSGPTSTDTQYF. The CDR3 coding sequence is TGTGCCAGCAGCGGGCGGGACTCCGGGCCGACTAGCACAGATACGCAGTATTTT. V and J are TRBV2 and TRBJ2-3; D may be TRBD2 (6 bases). Trimming stripped 6 bases from V and 0 bases from J, with 22 bases between. The CDR3 covers 18 residues. Germline V lookup: CDR1 SNHLY, CDR2 FYNNEI.

V and J are TRBV19 and TRBJ2-7; 12 bases fit TRBD1. After removal of 0 bases from V and 1 base from J, the junction contained 7 bases not matched to a gene. Germline CDR1 reads LNHDA; CDR2 reads SQIVND (reference sequence). The CDR3 is 18 amino acids. This CDR3 reads CASSIDTGTGGRSYEQYF. The CDR3 coding sequence is TGTGCCAGTAGTATAGATACCGGGACAGGGGGCCGGTCCTACGAGCAGTACTTC.